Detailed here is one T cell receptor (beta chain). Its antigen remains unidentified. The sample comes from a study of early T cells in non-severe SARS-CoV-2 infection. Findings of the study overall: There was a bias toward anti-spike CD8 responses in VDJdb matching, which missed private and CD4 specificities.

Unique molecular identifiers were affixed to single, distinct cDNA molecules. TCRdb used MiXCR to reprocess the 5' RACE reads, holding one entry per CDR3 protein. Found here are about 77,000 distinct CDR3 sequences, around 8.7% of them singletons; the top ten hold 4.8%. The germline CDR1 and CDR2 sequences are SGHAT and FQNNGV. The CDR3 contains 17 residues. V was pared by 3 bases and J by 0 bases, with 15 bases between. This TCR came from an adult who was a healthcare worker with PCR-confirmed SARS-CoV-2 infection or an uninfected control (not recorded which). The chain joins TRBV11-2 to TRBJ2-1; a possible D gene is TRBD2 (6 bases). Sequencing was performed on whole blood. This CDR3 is CASSFPGDPSSYNEQFF. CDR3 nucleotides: TGTGCCAGCAGCTTCCCGGGGGATCCGAGCTCCTACAATGAGCAGTTCTTC.